The 19 T cell receptor beta chains below all came from one sample that was sequenced in a study of identical twins. One entry per CDR3 protein results from TCRdb running MiXCR on the 5' RACE reads. This sample has about 480,000 distinct CDR3 sequences, with approximately 15% found just once. In addition, the sample was reused for a study of yellow fever vaccine responses in identical twins.

The sequencing sample was made of CD4+ T cells sorted from blood. Receptor source: a woman aged 18-29 years in good health.

V is TRBV9 and J is TRBJ2-2; D may be TRBD1 or TRBD2 (5 bases each). This CDR3 has 15 amino acids. Germline loops: CDR1 SGDLS, CDR2 YYNGEE. V gave up 4 bases and J gave up 7 bases, with 17 bases separating them. The CDR3 here is CASSSPMGDVGELFF. CDR3 in DNA: TGTGCCAGCAGCTCCCCTATGGGGGATGTCGGGGAGCTGTTTTTT.

In its sample, this clonotype was seen a few times. This chain uses TRBV5-1 with TRBJ2-1, with 12 bases that match TRBD2. Germline V gene lookup returns CDR1 SGHRS and CDR2 YFSETQ. V was pared by 3 bases and J by 1 base, with 5 bases of the junction left unmatched. CDR3 length: 17 amino acids. The CDR3 reads CASSSRTSGTSYNEQFF. The CDR3, as DNA: TGCGCCAGCAGCTCGAGGACTAGCGGGACTTCCTACAATGAGCAGTTCTTC. The full variable domain, in which reference TRBV5-1 and TRBJ2-1 provide the parts outside the CDR3, is KAGVTQTPRYLIKTRGQQVTLSCSPISGHRSVSWYQQTPGQGLQFLFEYFSETQRNKGNFPGRFSGRQFSNSRSEMNVSTLELGDSALYLCASSSRTSGTSYNEQFFGPGTRLTVL.

This clonotype was seen a handful of times. The chain joins TRBV5-1 to TRBJ2-2; unclear D gene. This CDR3 region has 14 residues. Germline V gene sequence: CDR1 SGHRS, CDR2 YFSETQ. Trimming took off 0 bases at V and 6 bases at J, with 9 bases between the two ends. The CDR3 nucleotides read TGCGCCAGCAGCTTGGACACGGGCTCCGGGGAGCTGTTTTTT. This codes for CASSLDTGSGELFF.

This clonotype was seen a few times. The V call is TRBV24-1, the J call TRBJ2-1; 10 bases match TRBD1. V shed 7 bases and J 8 bases; nucleotides not matched to a gene: 4. Germline CDR1 KGHDR, CDR2 SFDVKD. The CDR3 consists of 13 residues. The CDR3 region is CATRGTGVDEQFF. As DNA, the CDR3 is TGTGCCACCAGAGGGACAGGGGTCGATGAGCAGTTCTTC.

This clonotype appeared a few times. The chain employs TRBV11-3 and TRBJ2-1; the match to TRBD2 covers 12 bases. Germline V lookup: CDR1 SGHNT, CDR2 YENEEA. The CDR3 has 16 amino acids. V shed 4 bases and J 7 bases; nucleotides not matched to a gene: 8. The CDR3: CASSSLRLAGANEQFF. In DNA, the CDR3 is TGTGCCAGCAGCTCCCTTCGACTAGCGGGGGCTAATGAGCAGTTCTTC. The complete variable domain, with remaining parts taken from reference TRBV11-3 and TRBJ2-1, reads EAGVVQSPRYKIIEKKQPVAFWCNPISGHNTLYWYLQNLGQGPELLIRYENEEAVDDSQLPKDRFSAERLKGVDSTLKIQPAELGDSAVYLCASSSLRLAGANEQFFGPGTRLTVL.

The table lists this clonotype with a count of one. J is TRBJ1-1 and V is TRBV18, with D unresolved. V was cut by 0 bases and J by 5 bases, with 7 bases left in between. CDR3 length equals 13 residues. CDR1 is KGHSH, CDR2 LQKENI, per germline. The CDR3 coding sequence is TGTGCCAGCTCACCACCGACGAGGACTGAAGCTTTCTTT. As protein: CASSPPTRTEAFF.

Concerning this clonotype itself: The DNA is left out, because the CDR3 cannot be placed on it with certainty; the CDR3 is given as TCRdb lists it. The V call is TRBV7-5, the J call TRBJ2-7; TRBD2, the table's D call, was not compared with the DNA. TRBV7-5 is shown as a pseudogene. The CDR3 is 20 residues long, counting both termini. The CDR3 spells CISVPPATKENLAGEYEQYF.

J is TRBJ2-2 and V is TRBV6-2 or TRBV6-3; 13 bases are shared with TRBD2. Germline trimming cut 4 bases from V and 1 base from J; bases unmatched to any gene: 12. Germline CDR1 and CDR2: MNHEY and SVGEGT. The CDR3 runs to 20 residues. CDR3 coding DNA: TGTGCCAGCAGTTCGGCCCGGACTAGCGGGAGTTGGGGGAACACCGGGGAGCTGTTTTTT. Translated: CASSSARTSGSWGNTGELFF.

The chain carries TRBV29-1 and TRBJ2-5; 11 bases fit TRBD2. J lost 3 bases, V lost 1 base, and 4 bases had no gene match. The CDR3 is 15 residues long. Germline values: CDR1 SQVTM, CDR2 ANQGSEA. The chain's CDR3 is CSVEGLAGPKETQYF. In nucleotides, the CDR3 is TGCAGCGTTGAAGGACTAGCGGGACCGAAAGAGACCCAGTACTTC.

This clonotype was detected once. This chain joins TRBV29-1 and TRBJ2-1, with 12 bases identical to TRBD1. J was trimmed by 8 bases and V by 5 bases; bases with no gene match: 7. This CDR3 comprises 14 residues. Germline CDR1 reads SQVTM; CDR2 reads ANQGSEA. CDR3 sequence reads: CSVWDRGLIDEQFF. The CDR3 bases are TGCAGCGTTTGGGACAGGGGGCTTATAGATGAGCAGTTCTTC.

This chain connects TRBV20-1 to TRBJ1-6; tentatively, D is TRBD1 (5 bases). Per germline, CDR1 DFQATT and CDR2 SNEGSKA (reference sequence). The V and J ends lost 0 bases and 5 bases respectively, with 14 bases between them. This CDR3 is 16 amino acids long. The DNA of the CDR3 is TGCAGTGCTAGAGATCTCGGGGGGTACGATAATTCACCCCTCCACTTT. Its translation is CSARDLGGYDNSPLHF.

This clonotype was picked up a small number of times. The chain employs TRBV3-1 and TRBJ2-1; 9 nucleotides align to TRBD1. CDR3 length equals 15 residues. The V and J ends lost 4 bases and 8 bases, in that order; junction bases with no gene match: 9. The germline V gene has CDR1 LGHDT and CDR2 YNNKEL (reference sequence). CDR3 coding DNA: TGTGCCAGCAGCCGCCCGGGACAGGGTAGGTATGAGCAGTTCTTC. It translates to CASSRPGQGRYEQFF.

The rearrangement joins TRBV7-9 to TRBJ2-1; a possible D gene is TRBD1 (5 bases). Germline-derived CDR1 and CDR2 are SEHNR and FQNEAQ (reference sequence). Between the trimmed V and J ends, which lost 4 bases and 4 bases, there was a span of 11 bases. This CDR3 is 14 amino acids long. The chain's CDR3 is CASSSRQRYNEQFF. In DNA form, the CDR3 reads TGTGCCAGCAGCTCGAGACAGAGGTACAATGAGCAGTTCTTC.

This chain connects TRBV5-1 to TRBJ2-3, with D possibly matching TRBD2 (6 bases). In germline, CDR1 is SGHRS, CDR2 YFSETQ. Trimming removed 4 bases at V and 0 bases at J, with 9 bases between. The CDR3 covers 14 residues. CDR3 in amino acids: CASSRGISTDTQYF. Written as DNA, the CDR3 is TGCGCCAGCAGCCGGGGGATAAGCACAGATACGCAGTATTTT.

The chain combines TRBV12-3 or TRBV12-4 with TRBJ1-5, with D uncertain. The ends were cut back, 5 bases at V and 4 bases at J, with 9 bases in the middle. This CDR3 comprises 13 residues. The CDR3: CASSRTANQPQHF. The DNA of the CDR3 is TGTGCCAGCAGTCGAACAGCTAATCAGCCCCAGCATTTT.

This clonotype turned up a few times. V is TRBV12-3 or TRBV12-4 and J is TRBJ2-7; D remains unclear. The CDR3 is 14 residues long. The germline V and J ends were trimmed by 1 base and 6 bases, with 13 bases remaining between them. The CDR3 region is CASSLEGGVGEQYF. The CDR3 nucleotides are TGTGCCAGCAGTTTAGAGGGTGGGGTAGGCGAGCAGTACTTC.

The V and J genes are TRBV6-5 and TRBJ2-1; TRBD2 is a possible D gene (6 bases). The CDR3 runs 14 residues. Germline loops: CDR1 MNHEY, CDR2 SVGAGI. Trimming cost V 3 bases and J 5 bases, with 11 bases left between them. The CDR3 region has the DNA TGTGCCAGCAGTTATGGGGACTCTCACAATGAGCAGTTCTTC. Residues: CASSYGDSHNEQFF.

The gene calls are TRBV7-8 and TRBJ2-3; 8 bases match TRBD2. Germline V gives CDR1 SGHVS, CDR2 FQNEAQ. This CDR3 has 16 amino acids. V lost 5 bases to trimming and J lost 2 bases; unmatched junction nucleotides: 9. CDR3: CASSPLSGGFTDTQYF. The CDR3 coding sequence is TGTGCCAGCAGCCCTTTAAGCGGGGGCTTCACAGATACGCAGTATTTT.

This clonotype was seen only a few times. The V call is TRBV29-1, the J call TRBJ2-1; 7 nucleotides agree with TRBD1. The germline V gene encodes CDR1 SQVTM and CDR2 ANQGSEA. Trimming cost V 3 bases and J 0 bases; bases outside gene matches: 11. This CDR3 has 17 residues. The CDR3 here is CSVDGVPGGRSYNEQFF. Written as DNA, the CDR3 is TGCAGCGTTGATGGGGTCCCAGGGGGACGCTCCTACAATGAGCAGTTCTTC.